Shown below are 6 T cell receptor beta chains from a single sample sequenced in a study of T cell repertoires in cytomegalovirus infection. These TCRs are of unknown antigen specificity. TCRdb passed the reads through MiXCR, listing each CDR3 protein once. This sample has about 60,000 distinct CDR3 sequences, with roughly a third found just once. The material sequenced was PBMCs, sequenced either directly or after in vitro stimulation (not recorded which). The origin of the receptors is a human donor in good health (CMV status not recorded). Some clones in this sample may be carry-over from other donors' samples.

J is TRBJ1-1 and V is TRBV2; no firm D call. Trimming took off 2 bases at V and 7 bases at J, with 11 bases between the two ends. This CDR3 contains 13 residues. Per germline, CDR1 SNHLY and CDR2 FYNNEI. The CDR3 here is CASSEYWRGEAFF. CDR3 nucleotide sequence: TGTGCCAGCAGTGAATATTGGCGTGGTGAAGCTTTCTTT.

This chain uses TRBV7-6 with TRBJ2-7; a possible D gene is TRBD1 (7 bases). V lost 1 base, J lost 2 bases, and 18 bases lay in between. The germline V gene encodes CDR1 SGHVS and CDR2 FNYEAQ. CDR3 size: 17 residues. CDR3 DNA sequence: TGTGCCAGCAGCTTAGGCGGTTGGGGCAGGGGGGCCTACGAGCAGTACTTC. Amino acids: CASSLGGWGRGAYEQYF.

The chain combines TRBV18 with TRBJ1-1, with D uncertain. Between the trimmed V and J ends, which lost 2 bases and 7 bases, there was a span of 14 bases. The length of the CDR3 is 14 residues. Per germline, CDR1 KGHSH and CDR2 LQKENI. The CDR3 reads CASSPGREGSEAFF. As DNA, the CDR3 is TGTGCCAGCTCACCAGGGCGTGAGGGCAGTGAAGCTTTCTTT.

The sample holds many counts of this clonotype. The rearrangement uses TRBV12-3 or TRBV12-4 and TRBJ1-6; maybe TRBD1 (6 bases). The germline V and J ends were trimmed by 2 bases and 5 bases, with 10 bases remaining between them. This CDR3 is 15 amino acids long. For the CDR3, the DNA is TGTGCCAGCAGTTTATCAGGGGCGGATAATTCACCCCTCCACTTT. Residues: CASSLSGADNSPLHF.

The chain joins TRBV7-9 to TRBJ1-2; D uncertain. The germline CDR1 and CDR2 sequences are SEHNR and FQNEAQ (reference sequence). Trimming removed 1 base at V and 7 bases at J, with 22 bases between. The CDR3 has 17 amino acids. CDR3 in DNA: TGTGCCAGCAGCTTAGGGTTCGGCAGCCATGCAGTTTCTGGCTACACCTTC. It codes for CASSLGFGSHAVSGYTF.

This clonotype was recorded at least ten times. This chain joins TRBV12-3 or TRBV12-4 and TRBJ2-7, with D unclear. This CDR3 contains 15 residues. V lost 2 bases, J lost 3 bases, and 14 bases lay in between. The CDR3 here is CASSLQLPASYEQYF. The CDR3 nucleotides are TGTGCCAGCAGTTTACAGCTCCCCGCCAGCTACGAGCAGTACTTC.